This TCR beta chain originates from a study of control samples from healthy donors and cancer patients (dated by TCRdb to 2018 to 2020). Measured from the cysteine to the phenylalanine, the CDR3 is 15 residues long. Here the CDR3 DNA is all that survives: 45 bases in frame from base 1. A distance of 8 bases separates the germline ends of V and J, which lose 2 bases and 1 base respectively. From a lookup of the germline V gene, CDR1 and CDR2 are KGHSH and LQKENI. Libraries were constructed by the immunoSEQ multiplex PCR assay. TCRdb re-hosts the immuneACCESS table, in-frame sequences only. Its copies lack some clones; in the studies checked, an unresolved V gene accounts for under half of them, and the cause for the rest is not known. The sample includes 50,000 or so clones, with roughly 92% observed a single time. The ten top clones hold around 20% of the sample. A word on this clone: The antigen it binds to is not known. There are no base qualities to consult, and no much larger clone falls within one base.

Sequenced input: PBMCs. This receptor was obtained from a woman in her forties or fifties with head and neck cancer. Recombination connected TRBV18 to TRBJ1-4; the D gene lacks a confident call. The DNA sequence is given as TGTGCCAGCTCACCATACGCAGGAACTAATGAAAAACTGTTTTTT. Its amino acids are CASSPYAGTNEKLFF.